Presented here are 9 T cell receptor beta chains from one specimen sequenced in a study of CXCR3-negative and CXCR3-positive naive CD8 T cells. Study-wide results and caveats: The study found more hydrophobic TRB CDR3s in CXCR3-positive naive cells than in CXCR3-negative naive cells.

It was by 5' RACE with UMI labels that the TRB cDNA libraries were prepared. TCRdb reanalyzed the 5' RACE reads, giving one entry per CDR3 protein sequence and no DNA. In all, the sample yields around 88,000 distinct CDR3 sequences. The antigens for these receptors are not known. Sequenced sample: naive CXCR3+ CD8+ T cells from blood. Subset meaning: CD45RO-CCR7+CD27+CD95- naive CD8+ T cells expressing CXCR3 (TNR3+). The receptor source for this set is a human donor in good health. Some clones in this sample may be carry-over from other donors' samples.

V and J are TRBV20-1 and TRBJ2-7; no DNA is available, so the TRBD1 call from TCRdb remains unchecked. The CDR3 contains 14 residues. CDR1 is DFQATT, CDR2 SNEGSKA, per germline (reference sequence). The CDR3 reads CSARDWDVTYEQYF.

The chain is built from TRBV27 and TRBJ2-7; TCRdb returns TRBD2, unconfirmable since there is no DNA. The CDR3 has 11 residues. Germline loops: CDR1 MNHEY, CDR2 SMNVEV (reference sequence). The CDR3 protein is CASSLMGLQYF.

The chain joins TRBV7-9 to TRBJ2-5; TCRdb reports TRBD2, a call that lacks DNA to check it against. Germline assignment: CDR1 SEHNR and CDR2 FQNEAQ (reference sequence). The CDR3 extends over 17 amino acids. CDR3 sequence: CASSQPGEEGHQETQYF.

The chain has TRBV29-1 and TRBJ2-1; TCRdb returns TRBD1, unconfirmable since there is no DNA. The germline V gene has CDR1 SQVTM and CDR2 ANQGSEA. This CDR3 has 15 amino acids. CDR3 protein: CSVIIGTGAGDEQFF.

The chain recombines TRBV29-1 with TRBJ2-1. The CDR3 length is 14 residues. Germline V gene sequence: CDR1 SQVTM, CDR2 ANQGSEA. This CDR3 is CSVNSYSSYNEQFF.

The chain combines TRBV4-1 with TRBJ2-1. Per the germline V gene, CDR1 is MGHRA and CDR2 is YSYEKL. The CDR3 contains 15 residues. This CDR3 is CASSQGVVGYNEQFF.

The chain recombines TRBV4-1 with TRBJ1-5; no DNA is available, so the TRBD1 call from TCRdb remains unchecked. This CDR3 comprises 20 residues. CDR1 and CDR2 (germline): MGHRA, YSYEKL. CDR3 protein: CASSQSLPPGQGGLNQPQHF.

The V gene is TRBV7-2, the J gene TRBJ2-5; without DNA, the TCRdb call of TRBD1 cannot be checked. The CDR3 is 16 residues long. From germline, CDR1 is SGHTA and CDR2 FQGNSA. CDR3 sequence: CASSWGGAPLGETQYF.

The rearrangement joins TRBV6-5 to TRBJ1-1; TCRdb selects TRBD1, and the lack of DNA leaves this call unchecked. The CDR3 runs to 14 residues. Germline V gene sequence: CDR1 MNHEY, CDR2 SVGAGI. This CDR3 is CASKHIVGGAEAFF.